These T cell receptor beta chains were read from a single sample in a study of blood T cell repertoires in COVID-19. Measured with immunoSEQ multiplex PCR; TCRdb has only the in-frame clones, and not every one. The data contain 200,000 or so clones, about 88% of them singletons. Material: peripheral blood. The receptor set was obtained from a woman aged 55-70 years with acute or convalescent COVID-19. CDR3s include the opening cysteine and the closing phenylalanine or tryptophan. D genes are given only for firm matches. Clone size appears in some rows only: once, few, many, or a class for an expanded clone.

J gene	clone size	V gene	D gene	CDR3 length	CDR3 protein	CDR3 DNA
TRBJ1-5	few	TRBV5-6	.	14	CASRMRGSNQPQHF	TGTGCCAGCAGGATGAGGGGGAGCAATCAGCCCCAGCATTTT
TRBJ2-3	.	TRBV5-4	.	15	CASSLEGGRVDTQYF	TGTGCCAGCAGCTTGGAAGGAGGGCGGGTGGATACGCAGTATTTT
TRBJ2-1	.	TRBV27	TRBD1	14	CASSRGQGANEQFF	TGTGCCTCCTCGCGGGGACAGGGGGCTAATGAGCAGTTCTTC
TRBJ2-7	once	TRBV27	.	13	CASSWGLSYEQYF	TGTGCCAGCAGCTGGGGCCTATCCTACGAGCAGTACTTC
TRBJ2-5	.	TRBV29-1	TRBD1	14	CSVGQGAGAETQYF	TGCAGCGTTGGACAGGGGGCTGGGGCGGAGACCCAGTACTTC
TRBJ2-7	.	TRBV19	TRBD1	14	CASTSGTGWNEQYF	TGTGCCAGTACTTCCGGGACAGGGTGGAACGAGCAGTACTTC
TRBJ1-2	.	TRBV7-2	.	13	CASSLVRKGGYTF	TGTGCCAGCAGCTTGGTTCGGAAGGGGGGCTACACCTTC
TRBJ2-1	.	TRBV5-4	TRBD2	15	CASSLTGGGGDEQFF	TGTGCCAGCAGCTTGACGGGAGGCGGGGGGGATGAGCAGTTCTTC
TRBJ2-2	.	TRBV14	.	17	CASSPRDTIGNTGELFF	TGTGCCAGCAGCCCCCGGGATACCATCGGGAACACCGGGGAGCTGTTTTTT
TRBJ2-1	.	TRBV3-1/TRBV3-2	TRBD1	15	CASSRDRDSYNEQFF	TGTGCCAGCAGCCGGGACAGGGACTCCTACAATGAGCAGTTCTTC
TRBJ1-5	.	TRBV7-8	.	16	CASSLSGFYSNQPQHF	TGTGCCAGCAGCTTATCGGGATTCTATAGCAATCAGCCCCAGCATTTT
TRBJ1-1	.	TRBV5-4	.	15	CASSLPGRVNTEAFF	TGTGCCAGCAGCCTCCCCGGCCGGGTGAACACTGAAGCTTTCTTT
TRBJ1-5	.	TRBV6-2/TRBV6-3	.	18	CASSYPGGGGGNNQPQHF	TGTGCCAGCAGTTACCCAGGAGGCGGGGGTGGTAACAATCAGCCCCAGCATTTT
TRBJ2-2	.	TRBV2	TRBD2	19	CASSELASGRAGGTGELFF	TGTGCCAGCAGTGAATTGGCTAGCGGGAGGGCCGGGGGCACCGGGGAGCTGTTTTTT
TRBJ1-6	.	TRBV19	.	14	CASSQAGSNSPLHF	TGTGCCAGTAGTCAGGCAGGAAGTAATTCACCCCTCCACTTT
TRBJ2-7	few	TRBV5-3	TRBD2	13	CARSLGIAGEQYF	TGTGCCAGAAGCTTGGGGATAGCGGGCGAGCAGTACTTC
TRBJ2-2	.	TRBV21-1	.	14	CASSELAGAGELFF	TGTGCCAGCAGCGAGTTAGCGGGGGCCGGGGAGCTGTTTTTT
TRBJ2-3	.	TRBV4-3	.	17	CASSQGSPGVGGDTQYF	TGCGCCAGCAGCCAAGGATCCCCGGGAGTCGGTGGAGATACGCAGTATTTT
TRBJ1-2	.	TRBV19	TRBD1	18	CASSIWQRQGASQYGYTF	TGTGCCAGTAGTATCTGGCAGAGACAGGGGGCGTCTCAGTATGGCTACACCTTC
TRBJ2-7	.	TRBV11-2	TRBD2	15	CASSWLAGATYEQYF	TGTGCCAGCAGCTGGCTAGCGGGAGCAACCTACGAGCAGTACTTC
TRBJ1-1	.	TRBV18	.	12	CASSKLETEAFF	TGTGCCAGCTCAAAATTGGAGACTGAAGCTTTCTTT
TRBJ2-3	.	TRBV5-1	.	12	CASSLQIDTQYF	TGCGCCAGCAGCTTGCAGATTGATACGCAGTATTTT
TRBJ1-2	.	TRBV5-6	.	13	CASSLGRNYGYTF	TGTGCCAGCAGCTTGGGCAGGAACTATGGCTACACCTTC
TRBJ1-2	.	TRBV7-9	TRBD1	15	CASSPQGGLGYGYTF	TGTGCCAGCAGCCCCCAGGGGGGTTTAGGCTATGGCTACACCTTC
TRBJ2-5	.	TRBV6-2/TRBV6-3	TRBD2	14	CASSYSLAGETQYF	TGTGCCAGCAGTTACTCACTAGCGGGAGAGACCCAGTACTTC
TRBJ2-7	.	TRBV6-2/TRBV6-3	.	11	CASSSYYEQYF	TGTGCCAGCAGCTCCTACTACGAGCAGTACTTC
TRBJ1-6	.	TRBV6-5	.	15	CASSYEGGDNSPLHF	TGTGCCAGCAGTTATGAAGGGGGTGATAATTCACCCCTCCACTTT
TRBJ1-4	.	TRBV7-2	.	15	CASSPGGARGEKLFF	TGTGCCAGCAGCCCCGGAGGAGCCCGGGGTGAAAAACTGTTTTTT
TRBJ1-3	.	TRBV28	.	15	CASSQPIGGGNTIYF	TGTGCCAGCAGCCAGCCGATAGGGGGTGGAAACACCATATATTTT
TRBJ2-5	.	TRBV11-3	TRBD2	17	CASSLDVGLAGGATQYF	TGTGCCAGCAGCTTGGACGTGGGGCTAGCGGGCGGTGCGACCCAGTACTTC
TRBJ1-2	.	TRBV5-6	TRBD1	15	CASSLSGQGNYGYTF	TGTGCCAGCAGCTTATCGGGACAGGGTAACTATGGCTACACCTTC
TRBJ2-1	.	TRBV5-1	.	14	CASSLVAGYNEQFF	TGCGCCAGCAGCTTGGTGGCAGGTTACAATGAGCAGTTCTTC
TRBJ1-2	once	TRBV6-5	.	12	CASRREGYGYTF	TGTGCCAGCAGGAGGGAGGGCTATGGCTACACCTTC
TRBJ2-7	once	TRBV21-1	.	14	CASSKSDRGNEQYF	TGTGCCAGCAGCAAATCGGACAGGGGCAACGAGCAGTACTTC
TRBJ1-2	.	TRBV3-1/TRBV3-2	.	12	CASSLGETGYTF	TGTGCCAGCAGCCTCGGGGAGACTGGCTACACCTTC
TRBJ2-6	.	TRBV19	TRBD1	19	CASSMTGETGRPGANVLTF	TGTGCCAGTAGTATGACAGGGGAAACTGGACGGCCTGGGGCCAACGTCCTGACTTTC
TRBJ2-5	.	TRBV15	.	13	CATSRDRGETQYF	TGTGCCACCAGCAGAGATCGAGGAGAGACCCAGTACTTC
TRBJ1-5	.	TRBV30	TRBD1	15	CAWSDGTGGVQPQHF	TGTGCCTGGAGCGACGGGACAGGGGGCGTTCAGCCCCAGCATTTT
TRBJ2-7	.	TRBV7-9	TRBD2	15	CASSLVTSGSYEQYF	TGTGCCAGCAGCTTAGTGACTAGCGGGAGTTACGAGCAGTACTTC
TRBJ2-5	.	TRBV7-3	.	13	CASSRGQRETQYF	TGTGCCAGCAGCCGCGGCCAGCGAGAGACCCAGTACTTC
TRBJ1-6	.	TRBV7-2	.	15	CASSLSRQSNSPLHF	TGTGCCAGCAGCTTATCGAGACAGTCCAATTCACCCCTCCACTTT